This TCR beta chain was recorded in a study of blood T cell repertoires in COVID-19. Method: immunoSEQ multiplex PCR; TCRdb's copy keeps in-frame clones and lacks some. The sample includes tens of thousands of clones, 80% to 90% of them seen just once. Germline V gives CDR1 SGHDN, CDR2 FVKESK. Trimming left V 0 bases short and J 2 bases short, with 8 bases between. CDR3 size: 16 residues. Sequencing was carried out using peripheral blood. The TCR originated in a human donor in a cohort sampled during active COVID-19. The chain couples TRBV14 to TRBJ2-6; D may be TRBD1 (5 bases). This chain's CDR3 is CASSQDRVAGANVLTF. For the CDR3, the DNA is TGTGCCAGCAGCCAAGACAGGGTCGCTGGGGCCAACGTCCTGACTTTC.